This paragraph reports one TCR beta chain. The data originate from a study of blood T cell repertoires in COVID-19. Study overall: The origin of the acute and convalescent COVID-19 samples was the United States, Italy and Spain. Sources were T cells, B-cell-depleted T cells, or PBMCs; the material itself was cDNA or gDNA.

Under the authors' procedure: Nucleated cell number was recorded as an estimate derived from reference gene primer amplification. TCRdb's table, derived via immunoSEQ multiplex PCR, lists solely in-frame clones and lacks some. Clonal size and the V and J genes are those of that table, whereas D and trimming came from the DNA. The sample includes roughly 11,000 clones, about 80% of them seen just once. Germline CDR1 and CDR2: KGHSH and LQKENI. Trimming cost V 2 bases and J 0 bases, with 5 bases left between them. The CDR3 is made up of 13 amino acids. The sample taken for sequencing was peripheral blood. The chain links TRBV18 to TRBJ2-7; D not certain. This receptor was obtained from a human donor in a cohort sampled during active COVID-19. The CDR3 reads CASSPENSYEQYF. For the CDR3, the DNA is TGTGCCAGCTCACCAGAGAACTCCTACGAGCAGTACTTC.